This entry lists 2 T cell receptor beta chains sequenced from one sample in a study of CD8+CD57+ T cells in acquired aplastic anemia. Genomic DNA constituted the template upon which TCR beta VDJ and CDR3 profiling was performed. TCRdb used MiXCR to reprocess the reads, holding one entry per CDR3 protein. The data contain under 200,000 distinct CDR3 sequences, roughly 48% of them singletons. Sequences were obtained from sorted CD4+, CD8+, or CD8+CD57+ T cells (not recorded which) from PBMCs. These receptors all stem from a human donor in good health.

Ten or more counts support this clonotype. The rearrangement links TRBV6-4 to TRBJ1-6; 7 nucleotides align to TRBD1. This CDR3 region has 14 residues. V lost 5 bases and J lost 6; bases outside the gene matches: 4. Looked up from germline, CDR1 is MRHNA and CDR2 is SNTAGT. CDR3 loop: CASSSQGGNSPLHF. DNA for the CDR3: TGTGCCAGCAGTTCCCAGGGGGGTAATTCACCCCTCCACTTT.

This clonotype was observed a few times. This CDR3 reads CATSRGGRAENTQYF. The CDR3, as DNA: TGTGCCACCAGCAGAGGCGGGAGGGCCGAGAATACGCAGTATTTT. The rearrangement links TRBV15 to TRBJ2-3, with 9 positions matching TRBD2. CDR1 and CDR2 (germline): LNHNV, YYDKDF (reference sequence). Losses at the gene ends were 1 base for V and 7 bases for J; bases not matched to a gene: 6. This CDR3 region has 15 residues. Full variable domain (rest looked up from reference TRBV15 and TRBJ2-3): DAMVIQNPRYQVTQFGKPVTLSCSQTLNHNVMYWYQQKSSQAPKLLFHYYDKDFNNEADTPDNFQSRRPNTSFCFLDIRSPGLGDTAMYLCATSRGGRAENTQYFGPGTRLTVL.